The present T cell receptor beta chain was sequenced within a study of blood T cell repertoires in COVID-19. Study context: There were acute and convalescent COVID-19 samples, and they came from the United States, Italy and Spain. PBMCs, B-cell-depleted T cells, or T cells provided the cDNA or gDNA that made up the material.

This clone was recorded once. Germline V gene sequence: CDR1 LGHDT, CDR2 YNNKEL (reference sequence). The CDR3 is 14 residues long. V lost 0 bases to trimming and J lost 14 bases, with 19 bases between them. Under the authors' procedure: Estimated nucleated cell counts came from reference gene primer amplification. Sequencing used immunoSEQ multiplex PCR; TCRdb keeps in-frame clones, though not all of them. V and J calls and clone size follow that table, whereas D and trimming were derived from the DNA. The table includes roughly 250,000 clones, 87% detected once. The TCR comes from a woman aged 45-59 years with acute or convalescent COVID-19. The sequencing input was peripheral blood. The chain recombines TRBV3-1 (or the pseudogene TRBV3-2) with TRBJ1-2; D possibly corresponds to TRBD1 (5 bases). As DNA, the CDR3 is TGTGCCAGCAGCCAAGATATGCAGGGAAGTGGTAGGACCTTC. Translated, it gives CASSQDMQGSGRTF.